What follows describes a single T cell receptor beta chain. Its target is not known. V lost 3 bases, J lost 0 bases, and 22 bases lay in between. The CDR3 covers 19 residues. Germline assignment: CDR1 SGHRS and CDR2 YFSETQ. This sample was taken from a study of shared clonotypes between healthy human individuals. Across the whole study: Donors consisted of two women and three men between 18 and 49. Findings and caveats of the study: A handful of donors held 4.5% to 5% of naive CD4 clonotypes in common. Sequencing depth was a factor that was expected to affect clonotype sharing among donors.

The protocol was immunoSEQ multiplex PCR, while the TCRdb copy is restricted to in-frame clones and leaves out a portion. The profile shows about 1,800,000 clones, about 95% of them singletons. CD45RO-negative, CCR7-positively selected cells formed the naive CD8 fraction, excluding terminally differentiated effector memory CD45RA+ cells. The origin of this receptor is a man younger than 35 in good health. The J gene is TRBJ2-1, the V gene TRBV5-1; D possibly corresponds to TRBD2 (5 bases). The sample comprised naive CD8+ T cells sorted from blood. CDR3 nucleotide sequence: TGCGCCAGCAGCTCCCCGAAACCTCTAGCAACGAGCTCCTACAATGAGCAGTTCTTC. Its translation is CASSSPKPLATSSYNEQFF.